A single sample is the source of the 6 T cell receptor beta chains below, sequenced in a study of T cells after yellow fever vaccination. Using its own MiXCR run on the 5' RACE reads, TCRdb lists one record per CDR3 protein. The sample lists some 350,000 distinct CDR3 sequences, 7.5% to 9% occurring once. The sequences come from PBMCs, collected on the day of the first yellow fever vaccination. These receptors originate from a man aged 18 to 30 who received the YFV17D yellow fever vaccine.

The chain recombines TRBV12-3 or TRBV12-4 with TRBJ2-3, with D tentatively TRBD1 (5 bases). The V end lost 5 bases, the J end lost 1 base, and 16 bases lay between the germline ends. This CDR3 spans 16 amino acids. CDR3 sequence (DNA): TGTGCCAGCAGTCTCCGGGTGGGCAGGGGCACAGATACGCAGTATTTT. This encodes CASSLRVGRGTDTQYF.

The J gene is TRBJ2-2, the V gene TRBV7-3; TRBD2 matches at 10 bases. The germline V gene has CDR1 SGHTA and CDR2 FQGTGA. Losses at the gene ends were 4 bases for V and 6 bases for J; bases not matched to a gene: 8. The CDR3 is 16 amino acids. CDR3 region: CASSSSSGGVPGELFF. The CDR3 DNA follows: TGTGCCAGCAGCTCTTCAAGCGGGGGGGTACCCGGGGAGCTGTTTTTT.

This clonotype has at least ten counts. The V call is TRBV7-3, the J call TRBJ2-1, with 7 nucleotides matching TRBD2. The CDR3 loop spans 12 amino acids. The junction had 4 bases not matched to a gene; V was cut back by 8 bases and J by 6 bases. Germline loops: CDR1 SGHTA, CDR2 FQGTGA. The CDR3: CASGGVGNEQFF. The CDR3 DNA sequence: TGTGCCAGCGGGGGGGTTGGCAATGAGCAGTTCTTC.

V is TRBV6-5 and J is TRBJ2-5; D not resolved. This CDR3 is built from 15 residues. Germline loops: CDR1 MNHEY, CDR2 SVGAGI. V was clipped by 0 bases and J by 2 bases, with 10 bases between them. The CDR3 region is CASSYSLDQQETQYF. The CDR3, as DNA: TGTGCCAGCAGTTACTCCCTAGACCAACAAGAGACCCAGTACTTC.

The chain couples TRBV6-6 to TRBJ2-1; D not resolved. Per the germline V gene, CDR1 is MNHNY and CDR2 is SVGAGI (reference sequence). The length of the CDR3 is 13 residues. Trimming cost V 7 bases and J 4 bases, with 11 bases left between them. This chain's CDR3 is CASKLIGYNEQFF. The CDR3 nucleotides read TGTGCCAGCAAGCTCATCGGGTACAATGAGCAGTTCTTC.

In its sample, this clonotype was seen many times. The V call is TRBV5-4, the J call TRBJ2-1; tentative D call: TRBD1 (7 bases). The CDR3 runs to 15 residues. The germline gives CDR1 SGHNT, CDR2 YYREEE (reference sequence). Trimming took off 5 bases at V and 3 bases at J, with 15 bases between the two ends. The CDR3 DNA reads TGTGCCAGCAGGGAGGGACAGCCCTACTACAATGAGCAGTTCTTC. Translated: CASREGQPYYNEQFF. Combining the CDR3 with reference TRBV5-4 and TRBJ2-1 gives the whole variable domain ETGVTQSPTHLIKTRGQQVTLRCSSQSGHNTVSWYQQALGQGPQFIFQYYREEENGRGNFPPRFSGLQFPNYSSELNVNALELDDSALYLCASREGQPYYNEQFFGPGTRLTVL.